This T cell receptor beta chain was sequenced for a study of cytomegalovirus exposure and HLA in healthy donors. Findings and caveats of the study: Reports indicate that TCR beta sequences accurately predicted the HLA-A and HLA-B alleles of most subjects.

A note on this clone: Its antigen is currently unknown.

CDR1 and CDR2 (germline): MNHNS, SASEGT. The CDR3 is 15 amino acids. The V gene end was trimmed by 6 bases and the J gene end by 2 bases; junction bases not matched to a gene: 4. It was with 60 Vbeta and 13 Jbeta primers that the PCR ran. Produced via immunoSEQ multiplex PCR; TCRdb's table is partial and in-frame only. The sample includes some 120,000 clones, approximately 80% of them seen just once. The source material was PBMCs. This chain joins TRBV6-1 and TRBJ2-3, with TRBD2 matching 11 bases. This sequence originates from a man aged 45-65 years in good health and CMV-seronegative. The CDR3, as DNA: TGTGCCAGCAGCAAGACTAGCGGGGTCACAGATACGCAGTATTTT. Amino acid sequence: CASSKTSGVTDTQYF.